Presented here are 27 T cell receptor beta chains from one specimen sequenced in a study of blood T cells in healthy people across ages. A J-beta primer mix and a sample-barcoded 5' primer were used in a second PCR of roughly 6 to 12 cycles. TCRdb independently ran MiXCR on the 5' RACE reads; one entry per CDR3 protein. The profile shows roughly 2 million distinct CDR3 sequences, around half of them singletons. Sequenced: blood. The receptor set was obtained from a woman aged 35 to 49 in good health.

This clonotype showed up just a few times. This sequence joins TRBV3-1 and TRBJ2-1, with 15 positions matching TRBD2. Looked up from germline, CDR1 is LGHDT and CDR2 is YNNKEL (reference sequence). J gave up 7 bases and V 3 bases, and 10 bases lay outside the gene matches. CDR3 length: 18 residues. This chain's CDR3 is CASSHSGLAGGLGNEQFF. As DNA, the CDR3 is TGTGCCAGCAGCCATTCCGGACTAGCGGGGGGGCTCGGAAATGAGCAGTTCTTC.

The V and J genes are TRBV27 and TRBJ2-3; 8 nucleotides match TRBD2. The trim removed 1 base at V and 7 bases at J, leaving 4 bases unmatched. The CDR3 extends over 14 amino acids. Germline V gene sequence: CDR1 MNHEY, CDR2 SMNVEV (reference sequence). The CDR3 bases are TGTGCCAGCAGTTTATTGACTAGCGAATATACGCAGTATTTT. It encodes CASSLLTSEYTQYF.

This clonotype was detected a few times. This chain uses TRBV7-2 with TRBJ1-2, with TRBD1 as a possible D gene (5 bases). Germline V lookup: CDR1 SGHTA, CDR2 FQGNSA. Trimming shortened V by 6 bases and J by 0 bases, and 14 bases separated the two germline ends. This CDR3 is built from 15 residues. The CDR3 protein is CASSPAGSPNYGYTF. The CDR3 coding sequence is TGTGCCAGCAGTCCAGCAGGGTCCCCTAACTATGGCTACACCTTC.

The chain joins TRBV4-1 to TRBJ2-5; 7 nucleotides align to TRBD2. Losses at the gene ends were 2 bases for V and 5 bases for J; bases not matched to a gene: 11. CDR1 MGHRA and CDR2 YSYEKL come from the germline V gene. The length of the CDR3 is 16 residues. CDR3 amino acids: CASSQLGAGMGETQYF. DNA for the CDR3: TGCGCCAGCAGCCAATTAGGAGCGGGGATGGGGGAGACCCAGTACTTC.

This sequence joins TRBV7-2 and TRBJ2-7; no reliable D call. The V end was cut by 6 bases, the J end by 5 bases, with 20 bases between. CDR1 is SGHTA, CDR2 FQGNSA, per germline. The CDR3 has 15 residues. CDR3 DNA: TGTGCCAGCAGTTTTCCCACAGAGGTTCGCCACGAGCAGTACTTC. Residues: CASSFPTEVRHEQYF.

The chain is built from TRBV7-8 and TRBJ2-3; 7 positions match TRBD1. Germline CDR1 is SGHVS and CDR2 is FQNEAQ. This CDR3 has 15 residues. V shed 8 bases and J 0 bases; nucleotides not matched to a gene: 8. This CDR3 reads CASGTDRVSTDTQYF. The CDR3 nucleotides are TGTGCCAGCGGCACTGACAGGGTGAGCACAGATACGCAGTATTTT.

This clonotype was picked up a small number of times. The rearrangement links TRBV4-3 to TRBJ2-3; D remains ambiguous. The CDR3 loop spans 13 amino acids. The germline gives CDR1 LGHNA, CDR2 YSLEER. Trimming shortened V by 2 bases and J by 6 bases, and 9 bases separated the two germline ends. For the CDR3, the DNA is TGCGCCAGCAGCCAAATTGTCGGGGATACGCAGTATTTT. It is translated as CASSQIVGDTQYF.

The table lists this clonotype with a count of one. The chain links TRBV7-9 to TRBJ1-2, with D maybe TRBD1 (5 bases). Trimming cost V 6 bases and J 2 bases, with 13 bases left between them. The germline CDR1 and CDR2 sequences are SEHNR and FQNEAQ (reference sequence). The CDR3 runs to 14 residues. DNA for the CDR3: TGTGCCAGCAGTTGGTTGGGGGAGAACTATGGCTACACCTTC. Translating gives CASSWLGENYGYTF.

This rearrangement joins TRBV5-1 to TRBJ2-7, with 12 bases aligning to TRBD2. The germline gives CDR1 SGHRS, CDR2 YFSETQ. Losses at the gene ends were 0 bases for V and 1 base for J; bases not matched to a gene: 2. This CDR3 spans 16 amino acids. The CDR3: CASSLGLAGASYEQYF. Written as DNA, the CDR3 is TGCGCCAGCAGCTTGGGACTAGCGGGGGCTTCCTACGAGCAGTACTTC.

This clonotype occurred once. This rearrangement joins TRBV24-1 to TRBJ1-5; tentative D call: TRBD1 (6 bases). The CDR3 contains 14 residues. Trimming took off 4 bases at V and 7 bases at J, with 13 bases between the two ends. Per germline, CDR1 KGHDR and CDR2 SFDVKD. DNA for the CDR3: TGTGCCACCAGTGAGTCGGGGGCCGGACAGCCCCAGCATTTT. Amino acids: CATSESGAGQPQHF.

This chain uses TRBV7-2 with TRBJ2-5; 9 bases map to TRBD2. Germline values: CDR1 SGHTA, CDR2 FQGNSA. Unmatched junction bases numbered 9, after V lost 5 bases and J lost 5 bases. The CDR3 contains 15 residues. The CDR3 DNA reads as TGTGCCAGCAGCGACGCGGGGGGGCCGGAGGAGACCCAGTACTTC. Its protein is CASSDAGGPEETQYF.

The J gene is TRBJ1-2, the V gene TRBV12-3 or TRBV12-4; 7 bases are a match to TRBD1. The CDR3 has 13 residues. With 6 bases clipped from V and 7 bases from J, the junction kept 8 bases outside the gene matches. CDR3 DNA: TGTGCCAGCAGCCAAGGACAGGCCGCTGGCTACACCTTC. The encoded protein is CASSQGQAAGYTF.

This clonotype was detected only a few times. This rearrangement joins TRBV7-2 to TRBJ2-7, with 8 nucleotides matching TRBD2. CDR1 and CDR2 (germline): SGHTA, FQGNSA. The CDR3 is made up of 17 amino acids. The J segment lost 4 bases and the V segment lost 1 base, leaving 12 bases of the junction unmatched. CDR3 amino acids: CASSLVAGTRPLYEQYF. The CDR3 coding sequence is TGTGCCAGCAGCTTAGTCGCCGGGACTAGACCCCTTTACGAGCAGTACTTC.

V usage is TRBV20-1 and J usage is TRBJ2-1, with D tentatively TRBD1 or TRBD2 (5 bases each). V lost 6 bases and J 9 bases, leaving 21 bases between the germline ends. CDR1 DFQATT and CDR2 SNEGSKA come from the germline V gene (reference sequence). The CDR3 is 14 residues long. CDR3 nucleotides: TGCAGTGCCATCCACTCAAGGGGAGTGAGTGAGCAGTTCTTC. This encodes CSAIHSRGVSEQFF.

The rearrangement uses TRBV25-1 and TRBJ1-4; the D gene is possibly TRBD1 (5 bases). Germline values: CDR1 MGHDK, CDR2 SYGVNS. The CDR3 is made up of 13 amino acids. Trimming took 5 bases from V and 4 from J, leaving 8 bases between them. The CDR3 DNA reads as TGTGCCAGCAGTCGGGACGGTAATGAAAAACTGTTTTTT. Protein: CASSRDGNEKLFF.

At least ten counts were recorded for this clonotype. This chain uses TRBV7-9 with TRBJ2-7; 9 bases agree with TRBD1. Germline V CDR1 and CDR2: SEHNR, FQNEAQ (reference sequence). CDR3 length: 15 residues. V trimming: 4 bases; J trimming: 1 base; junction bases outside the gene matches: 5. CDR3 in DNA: TGTGCCAGCAGCTACCCGGGACAGGGTTCCTACGAGCAGTACTTC. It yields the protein CASSYPGQGSYEQYF. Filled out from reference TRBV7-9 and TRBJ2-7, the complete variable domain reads DTGVSQNPRHKITKRGQNVTFRCDPISEHNRLYWYRQTLGQGPEFLTYFQNEAQLEKSRLLSDRFSAERPKGSFSTLEIQRTEQGDSAMYLCASSYPGQGSYEQYFGPGTRLTVT.

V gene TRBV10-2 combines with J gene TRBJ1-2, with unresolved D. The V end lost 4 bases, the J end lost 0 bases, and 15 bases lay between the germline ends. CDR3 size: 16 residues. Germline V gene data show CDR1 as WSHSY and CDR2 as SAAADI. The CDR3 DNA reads TGCGCCAGCAGTGGGGGTCCTCGGTTAGCTAACTATGGCTACACCTTC. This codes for CASSGGPRLANYGYTF.

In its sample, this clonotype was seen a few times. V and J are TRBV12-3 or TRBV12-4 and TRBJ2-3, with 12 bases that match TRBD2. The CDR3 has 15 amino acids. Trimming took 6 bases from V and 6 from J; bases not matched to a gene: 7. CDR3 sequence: CASSLTSGGGDTQYF. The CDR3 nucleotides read TGTGCCAGCAGCCTGACTAGCGGGGGCGGGGATACGCAGTATTTT.

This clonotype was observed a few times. DNA for the CDR3: TGTGCCGCAGGGGAGACCCAGTACTTC. Translated, it gives CAAGETQYF. This chain uses TRBV28 with TRBJ2-5, with D possibly matching TRBD1 (5 bases). CDR1 and CDR2 (germline): MDHEN, SYDVKM. The CDR3 loop spans 9 amino acids. Deletions cut 11 bases from V and 5 bases from J, with 6 bases between. The full variable domain, with the rest looked up from reference TRBV28 and TRBJ2-5, is DVKVTQSSRYLVKRTGEKVFLECVQDMDHENMFWYRQDPGLGLRLIYFSYDVKMKEKGDIPEGYSVSREKKERFSLILESASTNQTSMYLCAAGETQYFGPGTRLLVL.

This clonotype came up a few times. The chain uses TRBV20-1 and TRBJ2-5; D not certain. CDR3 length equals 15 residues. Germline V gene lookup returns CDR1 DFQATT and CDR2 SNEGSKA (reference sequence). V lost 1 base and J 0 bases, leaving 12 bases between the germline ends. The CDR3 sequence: CSARATFRDQETQYF. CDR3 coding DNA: TGCAGTGCTAGAGCTACCTTTAGGGACCAAGAGACCCAGTACTTC.

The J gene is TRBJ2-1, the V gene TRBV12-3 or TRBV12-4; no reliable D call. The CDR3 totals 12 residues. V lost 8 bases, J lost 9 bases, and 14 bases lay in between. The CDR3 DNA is TGTGCCAGCCTCCTGACGAGTCGTGAGCAGTTCTTC. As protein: CASLLTSREQFF.

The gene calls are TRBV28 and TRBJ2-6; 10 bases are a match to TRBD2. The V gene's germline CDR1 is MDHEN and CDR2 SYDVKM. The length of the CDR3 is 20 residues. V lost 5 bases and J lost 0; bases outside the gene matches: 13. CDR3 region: CASSPPLTSGRGSGANVLTF. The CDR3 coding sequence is TGTGCCAGCAGTCCGCCACTGACTAGCGGGCGCGGCTCTGGGGCCAACGTCCTGACTTTC.

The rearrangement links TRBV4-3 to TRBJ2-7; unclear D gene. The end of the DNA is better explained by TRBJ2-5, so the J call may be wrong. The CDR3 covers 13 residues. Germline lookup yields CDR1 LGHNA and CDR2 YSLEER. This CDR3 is CASSQDAVETQYF. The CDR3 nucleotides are TGCGCCAGCAGCCAAGATGCAGTAGAGACCCAGTACTTC.

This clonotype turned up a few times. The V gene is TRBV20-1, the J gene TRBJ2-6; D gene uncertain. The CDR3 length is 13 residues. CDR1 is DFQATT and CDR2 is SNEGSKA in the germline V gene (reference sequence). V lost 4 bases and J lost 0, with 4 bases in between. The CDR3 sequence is CSATDSGANVLTF. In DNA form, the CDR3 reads TGCAGTGCTACAGACTCTGGGGCCAACGTCCTGACTTTC.

The CDR3: CASRPGTGGRDGYTF. The CDR3 nucleotides read TGTGCCAGCAGACCCGGGACAGGGGGCCGGGATGGCTACACCTTC. This chain links TRBV6-6 with TRBJ1-2, with 12 bases lining up with TRBD1. V lost 6 bases to trimming and J lost 6 bases; unmatched junction nucleotides: 8. CDR3 size: 15 residues. Per germline, CDR1 MNHNY and CDR2 SVGAGI (reference sequence).

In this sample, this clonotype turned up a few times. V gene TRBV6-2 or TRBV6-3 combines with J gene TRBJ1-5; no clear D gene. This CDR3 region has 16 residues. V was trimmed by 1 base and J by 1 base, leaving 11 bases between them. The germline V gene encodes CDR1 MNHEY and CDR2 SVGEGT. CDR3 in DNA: TGTGCCAGCAGTTACTTATCCGTACAGAGCAATCAGCCCCAGCATTTT. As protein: CASSYLSVQSNQPQHF.

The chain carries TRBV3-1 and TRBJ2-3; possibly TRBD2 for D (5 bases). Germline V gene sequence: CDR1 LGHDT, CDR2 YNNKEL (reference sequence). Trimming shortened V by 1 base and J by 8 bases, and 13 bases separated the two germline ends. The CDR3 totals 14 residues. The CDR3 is CASSQGRGPPTQYF. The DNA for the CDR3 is TGTGCCAGCAGCCAAGGCCGGGGTCCACCTACGCAGTATTTT.